Below, 28 T cell receptor beta chains from the same sample are listed, as sequenced in a study of Graves' ophthalmopathy and Graves' hyperthyroidism. RNA transcripts served as template for amplifying TCR beta CDR3 sequences. Second-round multiplex PCR followed a first-round RT-PCR using HTBI primers. TCRdb ran MiXCR on the multiplex PCR reads and lists one entry per CDR3 protein. The table has approximately 540,000 distinct CDR3 sequences, approximately 37% seen once; the top ten hold less than 4.5%. Specimen: peripheral blood or thyroid tissue (not recorded which). These receptors were taken from an adult man with Graves' hyperthyroidism.

This clonotype appeared a single time. This may be a read error, as it is one base from a much larger clone. V usage is TRBV5-1 and J usage is TRBJ2-2; no definite D call. Germline lookup yields CDR1 SGHRS and CDR2 YFSETQ. The CDR3 contains 14 residues. As DNA, the CDR3 is TGCACCAGCAGCAACCCCTCTAACACCGGGGAGCTGTTTTTT. As protein: CTSSNPSNTGELFF.

As regards this clonotype: A junction boundary mismatches the germline segment, possibly from a read error. The V gene is TRBV5-1, the J gene TRBJ1-2; D is unclear. Looked up from germline, CDR1 is SGHRS and CDR2 is YFSETQ. The CDR3 length is 15 residues. The CDR3, as DNA: TGTGCCAGCAGCTCCCGGTGGGGAGGTAACTATGGCTACACCTTC. This gives the protein CASSSRWGGNYGYTF.

This clonotype showed up just a few times. The chain recombines TRBV30 with TRBJ1-1; possible D gene TRBD1, 5 bases. Trimming took 2 bases from V and 5 from J, leaving 15 bases between them. This CDR3 is 14 amino acids long. Germline V gives CDR1 GTSNPN, CDR2 SVGIG (reference sequence). DNA of the CDR3: TGTGCCTGGAGTTTTAGTAGGGGTTGGACTGAAGCTTTCTTT. Translation gives CAWSFSRGWTEAFF.

This rearrangement joins TRBV5-1 to TRBJ2-7, with D perhaps TRBD1 or TRBD2 (6 bases each). The CDR3 loop spans 14 amino acids. CDR1 and CDR2 from the germline V gene are SGHRS and YFSETQ. V lost 2 bases and J lost 7, with 16 bases in between. CDR3 in DNA: TGCGCCAGCAGCTTTGGGGGGCCTCACAATGAGCAGTACTTC. This encodes CASSFGGPHNEQYF.

This clonotype was recorded many times. V usage is TRBV6-5 and J usage is TRBJ2-7; maybe TRBD1 (5 bases). Germline loops: CDR1 MNHEY, CDR2 SVGAGI. The CDR3 extends over 14 amino acids. V was trimmed by 3 bases and J by 0 bases, leaving 9 bases between them. CDR3: CASSYAGISYEQYF. CDR3 sequence (DNA): TGTGCCAGCAGTTATGCAGGGATCTCCTACGAGCAGTACTTC.

This clonotype was detected many times. This sequence joins TRBV24-1 and TRBJ2-5; the D is unclear. V was clipped by 3 bases and J by 0 bases, with 7 bases between them. Germline V gives CDR1 KGHDR, CDR2 SFDVKD. The CDR3 spans 14 residues. Written as DNA, the CDR3 is TGTGCCACCAGTGATAATGGTTACCAAGAGACCCAGTACTTC. It specifies CATSDNGYQETQYF.

In this sample, this clonotype turned up many times. This chain uses TRBV12-3 or TRBV12-4 with TRBJ1-2; 7 bases agree with TRBD1. The CDR3 is 15 amino acids. J lost 4 bases, V lost 3 bases, and 8 bases had no gene match. This chain's CDR3 is CASSFGQGVIYGYTF. The CDR3 DNA reads TGTGCCAGCAGTTTCGGGCAGGGGGTAATCTATGGCTACACCTTC.

Details on this clonotype: A much larger clone differs from this one at a single base, so this may be a read error. This chain links TRBV5-1 with TRBJ1-4; weak D call: TRBD1 (6 bases). The CDR3 length is 13 residues. In germline, CDR1 is SGHRS, CDR2 YFSETQ. The CDR3 spells CASSLGTVEKLVF. As DNA, the CDR3 is TGCGCCAGCAGCTTGGGGACAGTGGAAAAACTGGTTTTT.

The chain couples TRBV7-9 to TRBJ2-2; D is perhaps TRBD1 (5 bases). This CDR3 comprises 14 residues. CDR1 SEHNR and CDR2 FQNEAQ come from the germline V gene (reference sequence). Trimming took off 2 bases at V and 4 bases at J, with 8 bases between the two ends. This CDR3 is CASSLKGVTGELFF. The CDR3, as DNA: TGTGCCAGCAGCTTAAAAGGGGTCACCGGGGAGCTGTTTTTT.

Ten or more counts support this clonotype. The chain uses TRBV6-6 and TRBJ1-4; no definite D call. The CDR3 extends over 14 amino acids. Germline V lookup: CDR1 MNHNY, CDR2 SVGAGI (reference sequence). Trimming removed 5 bases at V and 0 bases at J, with 7 bases between. The CDR3 here is CASSAISTNEKLFF. In DNA form, the CDR3 reads TGTGCCAGCAGTGCGATTTCAACTAATGAAAAACTGTTTTTT.

This chain joins TRBV2 and TRBJ2-5, with no clear D. The CDR3 contains 11 residues. Trimming removed 9 bases at V and 5 bases at J, with 10 bases between. The germline V gene encodes CDR1 SNHLY and CDR2 FYNNEI. The CDR3 loop is CARSGVETQYF. CDR3 sequence (DNA): TGTGCCAGGTCGGGTGTCGAGACCCAGTACTTC.

This clonotype has a count of ten or more. The rearrangement joins TRBV29-1 to TRBJ2-2; D unclear. The V and J ends lost 2 bases and 5 bases respectively, with 6 bases between them. The CDR3 totals 12 residues. CDR1 is SQVTM, CDR2 ANQGSEA, per germline. The CDR3 reads CSVEWRTGELFF. The CDR3 DNA reads TGCAGCGTTGAATGGCGAACCGGGGAGCTGTTTTTT.

This clonotype showed up just a few times. The genes are TRBV15 and TRBJ1-3; D gene unclear. The CDR3 sequence is 13 residues long. V was cut by 1 base and J by 11 bases, with 12 bases left in between. Per the germline V gene, CDR1 is LNHNV and CDR2 is YYDKDF (reference sequence). CDR3 residues: CATSRVADGAIYF. In DNA form, the CDR3 reads TGTGCCACCAGCAGAGTGGCCGATGGCGCCATATATTTT.

V and J are TRBV2 and TRBJ2-7; perhaps TRBD1 as D (5 bases). Germline V lookup: CDR1 SNHLY, CDR2 FYNNEI. This CDR3 is built from 11 residues. Deletions cut 7 bases from V and 4 bases from J, with 8 bases between. The CDR3 nucleotides are TGTGCCAGCAAGACAGCGTACGAGCAGTACTTC. Translating gives CASKTAYEQYF.

This clonotype was observed at least ten times. This sequence joins TRBV7-9 and TRBJ2-5, with D possibly being TRBD2 (5 bases). The germline V gene encodes CDR1 SEHNR and CDR2 FQNEAQ (reference sequence). This CDR3 is 14 amino acids long. The ends were cut back, 2 bases at V and 5 bases at J, with 12 bases in the middle. The DNA for the CDR3 is TGTGCCAGCAGCTTACTGGAGGAGGTGGAGACCCAGTACTTC. Protein: CASSLLEEVETQYF.

This clonotype was recorded at least ten times. The gene calls are TRBV5-8 and TRBJ1-6, with D unclear. Germline CDR1 reads SGHTS; CDR2 reads YDEGEE. The CDR3 covers 15 residues. V was clipped by 2 bases and J by 4 bases, with 10 bases between them. This CDR3 is CASSFSPRYNSPLHF. The CDR3 DNA sequence: TGTGCCAGCAGCTTCTCACCGCGGTATAATTCACCCCTCCACTTT.

As regards this clonotype: A much larger clone sits a single nucleotide away, making a read error possible. The chain is built from TRBV10-3 and TRBJ1-2; 9 bases match TRBD1. The CDR3 contains 13 residues. Germline loops: CDR1 ENHRY, CDR2 SYGVKD. CDR3 bases: TGTGCCAGCAGTATCGACAGGGGGGGTGGCTACACCTTC. Translating gives CASSIDRGGGYTF.

The J gene is TRBJ2-5, the V gene TRBV29-1; tentative D call: TRBD1 (6 bases). Germline CDR1 SQVTM, CDR2 ANQGSEA. The CDR3 totals 13 residues. V was trimmed by 2 bases and J by 5 bases, leaving 12 bases between them. The chain's CDR3 is CSVEQGKMETQYF. CDR3 sequence (DNA): TGCAGCGTTGAACAGGGGAAAATGGAGACCCAGTACTTC.

This rearrangement joins TRBV7-9 to TRBJ1-4, with unresolved D. Germline V gives CDR1 SEHNR, CDR2 FQNEAQ (reference sequence). Deletions cut 4 bases from V and 4 bases from J, with 19 bases between. The CDR3 length is 17 residues. The CDR3 here is CASSSGPWEKDNEKLFF. CDR3 nucleotides: TGTGCCAGCAGCTCCGGGCCTTGGGAGAAGGATAATGAAAAACTGTTTTTT.

The rearrangement links TRBV28 to TRBJ2-7, with TRBD1 matching over 7 bases. With V trimmed by 2 bases and J by 4 bases, 5 bases remained unmatched. The CDR3 is made up of 14 amino acids. CDR1 and CDR2 (germline): MDHEN, SYDVKM. The CDR3 region is CASSLIDREYEQYF. CDR3 bases: TGTGCCAGCAGTTTAATCGACAGGGAATACGAGCAGTACTTC. The full variable domain, with the rest looked up from reference TRBV28 and TRBJ2-7, is DVKVTQSSRYLVKRTGEKVFLECVQDMDHENMFWYRQDPGLGLRLIYFSYDVKMKEKGDIPEGYSVSREKKERFSLILESASTNQTSMYLCASSLIDREYEQYFGPGTRLTVT.

In DNA, the CDR3 is TGTGCCAGCAGCTTAGATCCCAGGGGCAGTGAGCAGTTCTTC. Protein: CASSLDPRGSEQFF. This chain joins TRBV11-2 and TRBJ2-1; TRBD1 might be the D (6 bases). CDR1 and CDR2 from the germline V gene are SGHAT and FQNNGV. Trimming stripped 0 bases from V and 9 bases from J, with 12 bases between. The CDR3 runs to 14 residues.

CDR3 in DNA: TGTGCCAGCAGCGCCCCCGGGACAGGGGAAGAGACCCAGTACTTC. This sequence encodes CASSAPGTGEETQYF. The rearrangement uses TRBV7-9 and TRBJ2-5; 10 bases are a match to TRBD1. Germline trimming cut 5 bases from V and 3 bases from J; bases unmatched to any gene: 6. Germline assignment: CDR1 SEHNR and CDR2 FQNEAQ (reference sequence). This CDR3 has 15 residues.

The chain has TRBV20-1 and TRBJ2-5; 10 nucleotides agree with TRBD1. The length of the CDR3 is 14 residues. Germline V gene sequence: CDR1 DFQATT, CDR2 SNEGSKA (reference sequence). V lost 5 bases to trimming and J lost 5 bases; unmatched junction nucleotides: 8. CDR3 DNA sequence: TGCAGTGCTGTAAACCCGGGACAGGGGGAGACCCAGTACTTC. Protein sequence: CSAVNPGQGETQYF.

Concerning this clonotype itself: At one boundary the junction diverges from the germline segment, which might be a read error. This chain uses TRBV12-3 or TRBV12-4 with TRBJ2-2; D possibly uses TRBD1 or TRBD2 (5 bases each). This CDR3 is 15 amino acids long. CDR3 in amino acids: CAGSFIGRGDGELFF. The CDR3 bases are TGTGCCGGCAGTTTTATTGGACGGGGCGACGGGGAGCTGTTTTTT.

Ten or more counts support this clonotype. One junction end disagrees with the germline gene, perhaps due to a read error. The chain has TRBV10-3 and TRBJ2-7; D is possibly TRBD1 (5 bases). This CDR3 contains 15 residues. Germline V gene sequence: CDR1 ENHRY, CDR2 SYGVKD. For the CDR3, the DNA is TGTGCCAGCAGTGAAGGGCCAGGGCTCTCCTACGAGCAGTACTTC. As protein: CASSEGPGLSYEQYF.

The rearrangement uses TRBV11-2 and TRBJ2-3; 12 nucleotides match TRBD2. In germline, CDR1 is SGHAT, CDR2 FQNNGV. The trim removed 5 bases at V and 1 base at J, leaving 7 bases unmatched. The CDR3 runs to 17 residues. The DNA for the CDR3 is TGTGCCAGCAGCCGAACCCGACTAGCGGGGGGCACAGATACGCAGTATTTT. It codes for CASSRTRLAGGTDTQYF.

This clonotype has ten or more counts. The CDR3 loop is CAISESISMGYGYTF. CDR3 sequence (DNA): TGTGCCATCAGTGAGTCGATCAGCATGGGCTATGGCTACACCTTC. The chain couples TRBV10-3 to TRBJ1-2; D unresolved. V dropped 0 bases and J dropped 4 bases, with 12 bases sitting between them. This CDR3 spans 15 amino acids. CDR1 is ENHRY and CDR2 is SYGVKD in the germline V gene.

This clonotype was counted many times. This chain connects TRBV2 to TRBJ1-2, with 9 bases fitting TRBD1. The CDR3 spans 15 residues. Germline-derived CDR1 and CDR2 are SNHLY and FYNNEI. The ends lost 4 bases at V and 2 bases at J; junction bases unmatched: 5. CDR3 loop: CASSGDRAGNYGYTF. The CDR3 coding sequence is TGTGCCAGCAGTGGGGACAGGGCTGGGAACTATGGCTACACCTTC.